These T cell receptor beta chains were read from a single sample in a study of CXCR3-negative and CXCR3-positive naive CD8 T cells. TCRdb re-called the 5' RACE reads and catalogs CDR3 proteins one per entry, DNA excluded. Recorded for this sample: 130,000 or so distinct CDR3 sequences. Sequenced input: naive CXCR3- CD8+ T cells from blood. These receptors were taken from a human donor in good health. Some clones in this sample may be carry-over from other donors' samples. Both conserved end residues are part of each CDR3.

j_gene: TRBJ1-1; v_gene: TRBV7-9; CDR3aa: CASSIGTGVNTEAFF
j_gene: TRBJ2-5; v_gene: TRBV18; CDR3aa: CASSPGRGGRQETQYF
j_gene: TRBJ1-1; v_gene: TRBV9; CDR3aa: CASSVAWDRGMNTEAFF
j_gene: TRBJ2-5; v_gene: TRBV7-9; CDR3aa: CASSPPGHDQETQYF
j_gene: TRBJ1-1; v_gene: TRBV4-1; CDR3aa: CASSQVVFRGNTEAFF
j_gene: TRBJ2-7; v_gene: TRBV29-1; CDR3aa: CSVVTGEHEQYF
j_gene: TRBJ1-6; v_gene: TRBV12-3/TRBV12-4; CDR3aa: CAIRQNNSPLHF
j_gene: TRBJ2-7; v_gene: TRBV29-1; CDR3aa: CSVATGGEDYEQYF
j_gene: TRBJ1-2; v_gene: TRBV29-1; CDR3aa: CSAQGASYGYTF
j_gene: TRBJ2-3; v_gene: TRBV27; CDR3aa: CASTAGTLRTDTQYF
j_gene: TRBJ2-5; v_gene: TRBV29-1; CDR3aa: CSVTVGYQETQYF
j_gene: TRBJ2-7; v_gene: TRBV27; CDR3aa: CASASEYAYEQYF
j_gene: TRBJ2-5; v_gene: TRBV29-1; CDR3aa: CSVETFNGETQYF
j_gene: TRBJ2-1; v_gene: TRBV7-3; CDR3aa: CASSFSGGEQFF
j_gene: TRBJ2-4; v_gene: TRBV7-9; CDR3aa: CASSSKGHLAKNIQYF
j_gene: TRBJ1-1; v_gene: TRBV28; CDR3aa: CASSSTTENTEAFF
j_gene: TRBJ1-5; v_gene: TRBV19; CDR3aa: CASSTYRKSNQPQHF
j_gene: TRBJ2-2; v_gene: TRBV29-1; CDR3aa: CSVERNTGELFF
j_gene: TRBJ1-5; v_gene: TRBV30; CDR3aa: CAWSVPNVGTGKNQPQHF
j_gene: TRBJ2-7; v_gene: TRBV14; CDR3aa: CASSHLGQAEEYF
j_gene: TRBJ2-7; v_gene: TRBV28; CDR3aa: CASSFGQGGTEQYF
j_gene: TRBJ2-7; v_gene: TRBV13; CDR3aa: CASSLLAETYEQYF
j_gene: TRBJ1-2; v_gene: TRBV27; CDR3aa: CASSLGQFTNYGYTF
j_gene: TRBJ1-1; v_gene: TRBV4-1; CDR3aa: CASSPVEISEAFF
j_gene: TRBJ2-3; v_gene: TRBV28; CDR3aa: CASSSNFGTRGTDTQYF
j_gene: TRBJ2-2; v_gene: TRBV29-1; CDR3aa: CSVEHLTGELFF
j_gene: TRBJ1-1; v_gene: TRBV15; CDR3aa: CATSTGQGPLEAFF
j_gene: TRBJ2-1; v_gene: TRBV28; CDR3aa: CASSAASLYNEQFF
j_gene: TRBJ2-1; v_gene: TRBV29-1; CDR3aa: CSVNIAGGNNEQFF
j_gene: TRBJ2-6; v_gene: TRBV5-1; CDR3aa: CASSLAGLEANVLTF
j_gene: TRBJ1-2; v_gene: TRBV29-1; CDR3aa: CSVEDSGGETNYGYTF
j_gene: TRBJ2-7; v_gene: TRBV4-2; CDR3aa: CASSQDPGAYEQYF
j_gene: TRBJ2-7; v_gene: TRBV5-6; CDR3aa: CASRPDLDYEQYF
j_gene: TRBJ1-1; v_gene: TRBV20-1; CDR3aa: CSAGSDLRPEAFF
j_gene: TRBJ2-7; v_gene: TRBV7-9; CDR3aa: CASSRPGTGDYEQYF
j_gene: TRBJ1-5; v_gene: TRBV7-9; CDR3aa: CASSSTGGRNQPQHF
j_gene: TRBJ2-2; v_gene: TRBV2; CDR3aa: CASSEGLAGGFGTGELFF
j_gene: TRBJ2-1; v_gene: TRBV11-2; CDR3aa: CASSWGQGNFDEQFF
j_gene: TRBJ2-7; v_gene: TRBV5-4; CDR3aa: CASRQGTENYEQYF
j_gene: TRBJ2-3; v_gene: TRBV28; CDR3aa: CASSPRRGRVTDTQYF
j_gene: TRBJ2-5; v_gene: TRBV18; CDR3aa: CASSPQGFQETQYF
j_gene: TRBJ1-1; v_gene: TRBV27; CDR3aa: CASSLSYGGAEAFF
j_gene: TRBJ2-2; v_gene: TRBV6-2/TRBV6-3; CDR3aa: CASRPPPGEGGELFF
j_gene: TRBJ2-7; v_gene: TRBV5-1; CDR3aa: CASSLAMEQYF
j_gene: TRBJ1-1; v_gene: TRBV7-8; CDR3aa: CASRRGDTEAFF
j_gene: TRBJ2-7; v_gene: TRBV12-3/TRBV12-4; CDR3aa: CASSLAGTSGAGQYF